This T cell receptor beta chain was sequenced in a study of post-analysis software for immune sequencing data. Study results and caveats: Controls showed lower frequencies than patients for roughly five TRBV segments, and TRBV5-6, TRBV5-1 and TRBV20-1 were among these.

On this clonotype: No antigen is known for it.

Unique-molecular-identifier-tagged TCR beta cDNA libraries were used. TCRdb reprocessed the PCR reads via MiXCR and lists one record per CDR3 protein. The table includes about 810,000 distinct CDR3 sequences, 53% detected once. The V end lost 6 bases, the J end lost 1 base, and 10 bases lay between the germline ends. Germline V gives CDR1 ENHRY, CDR2 SYGVKD. The CDR3 contains 13 residues. The rearrangement joins TRBV10-3 to TRBJ2-7; D is perhaps TRBD2 (5 bases). This sequence originates from a girl between 10 and 17 years old with multiple sclerosis. Sequencing input: blood. The CDR3 bases are TGTGCCATCAGGAGACGGGATTCCTACGAGCAGTACTTC. Its protein is CAIRRRDSYEQYF.